The source of this T cell receptor (beta chain) is a study of shared clonotypes between healthy human individuals. Study-wide results and caveats: Generally, estimated richness proved larger in naive subsets than it did in memory subsets.

This CDR3 is built from 14 residues. Germline CDR1 and CDR2: GTSNPN and SVGIG (reference sequence). Trimming stripped 1 base from V and 5 bases from J, with 12 bases between. Replicate PCRs from sorted subsets contained 200 ng DNA, which is 30,000 to 35,000 T cell genomes. Sequencing used immunoSEQ multiplex PCR; TCRdb keeps in-frame clones, though not all of them. This sample has hundreds of thousands of clones; about 90% occur once, and the top ten carry about 24%. Terminally differentiated effector memory CD45RA+ cells were excluded by CCR7 positive selection of CD45RO-negative cells. This clone was counted only a few times. What it binds is unknown.

The sequence was collected from a young man in good health. The chain carries TRBV30 and TRBJ2-1; possibly TRBD2 for D (5 bases). Sequencing was done on a sample of naive CD8+ T cells sorted from blood. The CDR3 DNA is TGTGCCTGGAGTGCGAGGGAGATCAACAATGAGCAGTTCTTC. Protein sequence: CAWSAREINNEQFF.